The 14 T cell receptor beta chains presented below share a single source sample, sequenced in a study of cytomegalovirus exposure and HLA in healthy donors. This PCR relied on a set of 60 Vbeta primers and 13 Jbeta primers. Assay used: immunoSEQ multiplex PCR; TCRdb lists only in-frame clones, some missing. There are about 130,000 clones in the sample; around 67% occur only once, and roughly 2% lies in the top ten. Sequenced: PBMCs. The receptors originated from a woman in her forties in good health and CMV-seropositive.

The V call is TRBV18, the J call TRBJ2-7, with D perhaps matching TRBD2 (5 bases). CDR1 is KGHSH, CDR2 LQKENI, per germline. V was trimmed by 10 bases and J by 3 bases, leaving 19 bases between them. CDR3 length equals 14 residues. The CDR3: CATSLRAGGYEQYF. CDR3 sequence (DNA): TGTGCCACCTCCCTGCGGGCGGGTGGCTACGAGCAGTACTTC.

The genes are TRBV7-8 and TRBJ1-5, with D maybe TRBD1 (5 bases). CDR1 is SGHVS and CDR2 is FQNEAQ in the germline V gene. CDR3 length: 18 residues. The V gene lost 1 base and the J gene lost 9 bases, with 25 bases spanning the gap. CDR3 sequence: CASSLGPARAPSLGPQHF. The CDR3 nucleotides read TGTGCCAGCAGCTTAGGGCCGGCCAGGGCCCCCTCCCTGGGGCCCCAGCATTTT.

This chain joins TRBV7-2 and TRBJ1-5; 10 nucleotides align to TRBD1. CDR3 size: 17 residues. V gave up 1 base and J gave up 0 bases; unmatched junction bases: 3. Germline V gene lookup returns CDR1 SGHTA and CDR2 FQGNSA. The CDR3 nucleotides are TGTGCCAGCAGCTTAGGACAGGGGGCTTATAGCAATCAGCCCCAGCATTTT. Translation gives CASSLGQGAYSNQPQHF.

This sequence joins TRBV6-5 and TRBJ1-1; D is perhaps TRBD1 (5 bases). This CDR3 is built from 15 residues. Germline V lookup: CDR1 MNHEY, CDR2 SVGAGI. The V end lost 5 bases, the J end lost 0 bases, and 13 bases lay between the germline ends. CDR3 in amino acids: CASSIPGLMNTEAFF. The CDR3 coding sequence is TGTGCCAGCAGTATCCCAGGGCTCATGAACACTGAAGCTTTCTTT.

The chain is built from TRBV18 and TRBJ1-2; 7 bases fit TRBD1. The V gene's germline CDR1 is KGHSH and CDR2 LQKENI. The CDR3 covers 14 residues. J lost 1 base, V lost 6 bases, and 5 bases had no gene match. The CDR3 DNA sequence: TGTGCCAGCTCCCCGACAGGGTTTAACTATGGCTACACCTTC. It is translated as CASSPTGFNYGYTF.

This clone turned up a few times. The chain is built from TRBV6-4 and TRBJ1-2, with D possibly being TRBD1 (5 bases). Per the germline V gene, CDR1 is MRHNA and CDR2 is SNTAGT. The length of the CDR3 is 14 residues. Trimming left V 1 base short and J 5 bases short, with 11 bases between. DNA of the CDR3: TGTGCCAGCAGTGACTTACACGACAGTTATGGCTACACCTTC. Protein: CASSDLHDSYGYTF.

This clone was detected only a few times. The V gene is TRBV19, the J gene TRBJ1-2; 9 bases line up with TRBD1. Looked up from germline, CDR1 is LNHDA and CDR2 is SQIVND (reference sequence). CDR3 length: 15 residues. V shed 4 bases, J shed 1 base, and the junction held 4 bases outside the gene matches. CDR3 region: CASSTWTGVNYGYTF. CDR3 bases: TGTGCCAGTAGTACCTGGACAGGGGTTAACTATGGCTACACCTTC.

This chain's CDR3 is CAISGGLNTEAFF. CDR3 DNA sequence: TGTGCCATCAGTGGGGGCCTGAACACTGAAGCTTTCTTT. The V call is TRBV10-3, the J call TRBJ1-1, with D maybe TRBD1 (5 bases). The CDR3 spans 13 residues. Looked up from germline, CDR1 is ENHRY and CDR2 is SYGVKD. Deletions cut 4 bases from V and 0 bases from J, with 6 bases between.

This clone has more than one count but fewer than ten. This chain uses TRBV19 with TRBJ1-3; 7 positions match TRBD1. From germline, CDR1 is LNHDA and CDR2 SQIVND (reference sequence). This CDR3 is built from 16 residues. V lost 5 bases to trimming and J lost 0 bases; unmatched junction nucleotides: 7. CDR3: CASSLPGQVSGNTIYF. In nucleotides, the CDR3 is TGTGCCAGTAGTCTCCCCGGACAGGTCTCTGGAAACACCATATATTTT.

This clone was seen only a few times. The chain is built from TRBV7-9 and TRBJ2-7, with TRBD1 identical over 7 bases. Trimming removed 5 bases from V and 5 bases from J; junction bases left unmatched: 6. The length of the CDR3 is 13 residues. Germline-derived CDR1 and CDR2 are SEHNR and FQNEAQ (reference sequence). CDR3 bases: TGTGCCAGCAGCAGGGGACAGTTCAACGAGCAGTACTTC. As protein: CASSRGQFNEQYF.

V gene TRBV7-3 combines with J gene TRBJ2-5; 9 bases align to TRBD2. The CDR3 totals 17 residues. Germline-derived CDR1 and CDR2 are SGHTA and FQGTGA. Germline trimming cut 1 base from V and 4 bases from J; bases unmatched to any gene: 10. Written as DNA, the CDR3 is TGTGCCAGCAGCTTAAGCGGCCCGACTAGCGGATTAGAGACCCAGTACTTC. Its translation is CASSLSGPTSGLETQYF.

The chain joins TRBV15 to TRBJ1-5, with D uncertain. Between the trimmed V and J ends, which lost 1 base and 1 base, there was a span of 2 bases. This CDR3 contains 13 residues. From germline, CDR1 is LNHNV and CDR2 YYDKDF (reference sequence). This CDR3 is CATSRASNQPQHF. The CDR3, as DNA: TGTGCCACCAGCAGAGCAAGCAATCAGCCCCAGCATTTT.

This clone was counted once. J is TRBJ1-5 and V is TRBV4-3; D is ambiguous. The CDR3 covers 16 residues. V was pared by 0 bases and J by 0 bases, with 9 bases between. From germline, CDR1 is LGHNA and CDR2 YSLEER. The CDR3 here is CASSQESGASNQPQHF. CDR3 bases: TGCGCCAGCAGCCAAGAGTCAGGCGCTAGCAATCAGCCCCAGCATTTT.

This clone was counted only a few times. The J gene is TRBJ2-5, the V gene TRBV5-5; TRBD2 matches at 8 bases. Germline values: CDR1 SGHKS, CDR2 YYEKEE (reference sequence). This CDR3 is built from 14 residues. The junction had 11 bases not matched to a gene; V was cut back by 6 bases and J by 7 bases. The DNA for the CDR3 is TGTGCCAGCACGGGGGGTAGCGGGGTCGGGACCCAGTACTTC. The encoded protein is CASTGGSGVGTQYF.